This TCR beta chain was documented in a study of T cells expressing NK-cell markers. Study context: Repertoire data for TCR beta were derived from sorted T cells (CD3+CD56+NKG2C+, CD3+CD56+NKG2C- and CD3+CD56-NKG2C+). Findings and caveats of the study: Researchers report these clonotypes also headed the CD3+CD56-NKG2C+ fraction in several donors. The share of CD8+ T cells held by dominant NKG2C+ clonotypes was 1.0-7.0% in about six donors.

The CDR3 totals 14 residues. In germline, CDR1 is LNHDA, CDR2 SQIVND (reference sequence). TCRdb re-called the 5' RACE reads and catalogs CDR3 proteins one per entry, DNA excluded. Its table records fewer than 550,000 distinct CDR3 sequences. On this clonotype itself: The target antigen is unknown.

This clonotype originated in a woman aged 50 to 65 in good health. The sequenced sample was blood T cells: a sorted CD56 or NKG2C T cell subset, CD4+ or CD8+ T cells, or bulk PBMC T cells (not recorded which). The genes are TRBV19 and TRBJ2-1; as DNA is missing, the TRBD2 call by TCRdb cannot be tested. The CDR3 here is CASTGGRASSEQFF.